The clone carrying this TCR beta chain was observed a handful of times. As yet, its antigen is unknown. The data stem from a study of cytomegalovirus exposure and HLA in healthy donors. Study information: From HLA-typed donors, an early data release held approximately 85 million unique TCRs. Study results and limitations: Presence/absence analyses took donor sequencing depth as roughly uniform. 87-base-pair reads could not separate some V segments, including TRBV6-2 and TRBV6-3.

Germline V gene data show CDR1 as SGHRS and CDR2 as YFSETQ. This CDR3 contains 16 residues. Losses at the gene ends were 3 bases for V and 4 bases for J; bases not matched to a gene: 9. Researchers ran the PCR with 60 Vbeta and 13 Jbeta primers. Sequencing used immunoSEQ multiplex PCR; TCRdb keeps in-frame clones, though not all of them. The sample consists of roughly 150,000 clones, roughly 65% of them appearing once. The sample taken for sequencing was PBMCs. This receptor was taken from a woman aged 25 to 39 in good health and CMV-seronegative. The chain recombines TRBV5-1 with TRBJ2-5; TRBD1 matches at 10 bases. CDR3 region: CASSYPRDRGGETQYF. CDR3 bases: TGCGCCAGCAGCTACCCACGGGACAGGGGAGGAGAGACCCAGTACTTC.